This passage covers 16 T cell receptor beta chains from one sample sequenced in a study of T cells in Graves' hyperthyroidism and ophthalmopathy. Authors of the study amplified TCR beta CDR3 regions from RNA transcripts. An initial round of RT-PCR targeting the TCR CDR3 relied on the HTBI primer set. TCRdb re-called the multiplex PCR reads with MiXCR, one entry per CDR3 protein. The sample records under 400,000 distinct CDR3 sequences, approximately 14% being singletons. The sequencing sample was made of blood. All receptors derive from a woman aged 60 to 75 with Graves' ophthalmopathy.

This clonotype was observed at least ten times. The V call is TRBV15, the J call TRBJ2-1; TRBD2 agrees at 13 bases. The germline CDR1 and CDR2 sequences are LNHNV and YYDKDF (reference sequence). This CDR3 is built from 15 residues. Germline trimming cut 0 bases from V and 9 bases from J; bases unmatched to any gene: 2. The CDR3 sequence: CATSREGLAGVEQFF. The CDR3 DNA reads as TGTGCCACCAGCAGAGAAGGACTAGCGGGGGTTGAGCAGTTCTTC.

This clonotype turned up a few times. This chain uses TRBV5-1 with TRBJ2-1, with TRBD2 matching 11 bases. This CDR3 comprises 17 residues. Germline V gene lookup returns CDR1 SGHRS and CDR2 YFSETQ. V shed 4 bases and J 0 bases; nucleotides not matched to a gene: 6. For the CDR3, the DNA is TGCGCCAGCAGCCCCCAACTAGCGGGAGTCTCCTACAATGAGCAGTTCTTC. Its translation is CASSPQLAGVSYNEQFF.

The rearrangement uses TRBV5-1 and TRBJ1-1, with TRBD1 as a possible D gene (5 bases). The CDR3 consists of 14 residues. Germline V gene lookup returns CDR1 SGHRS and CDR2 YFSETQ. Trimming took 0 bases from V and 1 from J, leaving 7 bases between them. CDR3 in amino acids: CASSLVTENTEAFF. DNA of the CDR3: TGCGCCAGCAGCTTGGTGACAGAGAACACTGAAGCTTTCTTT.

Comment on this clonotype: Germline is not matched at one junction end, which may reflect a read error. The J gene is TRBJ2-7, the V gene TRBV27; D is possibly TRBD1 or TRBD2 (5 bases each). The CDR3 has 13 amino acids. Germline CDR1 is MNHEY and CDR2 is SMNVEV (reference sequence). CDR3 coding DNA: TGTGCCAGCAGTTTGAGCTCTCGGGGCGAGCAGTGCTTC. This gives the protein CASSLSSRGEQCF.

This clonotype has ten or more counts. V is TRBV6-2 or TRBV6-3 and J is TRBJ1-1, with D possibly being TRBD1 (5 bases). Between the trimmed V and J ends, which lost 2 bases and 3 bases, there was a span of 13 bases. The CDR3 totals 15 residues. Germline loops: CDR1 MNHEY, CDR2 SVGEGT. CDR3 nucleotide sequence: TGTGCCAGCAGTTACCGGGGCCCGCAGTACACTGAAGCTTTCTTT. Protein product: CASSYRGPQYTEAFF.

The chain has TRBV12-3 or TRBV12-4 and TRBJ2-7; no reliable D call. V shed 3 bases and J shed 6 bases, with 12 bases lying between them. There are 13 residues in the CDR3. The CDR3 DNA reads TGTGCCAGCAGTTTTAGTCTAAAGGGCGAGCAGTACTTC. Protein: CASSFSLKGEQYF.

This clonotype was seen a few times. The chain joins TRBV5-1 to TRBJ2-1; TRBD2 agrees at 7 bases. Germline V gene sequence: CDR1 SGHRS, CDR2 YFSETQ. After removal of 0 bases from V and 12 bases from J, the junction contained 9 bases not matched to a gene. The CDR3 covers 14 residues. The CDR3 spells CASSLVASGPGQFF. The CDR3, as DNA: TGCGCCAGCAGCTTGGTCGCTAGCGGCCCTGGGCAGTTCTTC.

Written as DNA, the CDR3 is TGTGCCAGTTTGGCGGGCAGCTCCTACAATGAGCAGTTCTTC. It translates to CASLAGSSYNEQFF. J is TRBJ2-1 and V is TRBV19, with D perhaps TRBD2 (5 bases). The germline V and J ends were trimmed by 8 bases and 0 bases, with 11 bases remaining between them. The CDR3 contains 14 residues. Germline CDR1 and CDR2: LNHDA and SQIVND (reference sequence).

A note on this clonotype: A single base separates this from a much larger clone, so it may be a read error. This chain's CDR3 is CASRSPDRAAEAFF. The CDR3 DNA is TGTGCCAGCAGGTCCCCCGACAGGGCCGCTGAAGCTTTCTTT. The chain uses TRBV7-9 and TRBJ1-1; 7 nucleotides align to TRBD1. This CDR3 is built from 14 residues. The trim removed 6 bases at V and 6 bases at J, leaving 10 bases unmatched. The germline CDR1 and CDR2 sequences are SEHNR and FQNEAQ (reference sequence).

The V gene is TRBV19, the J gene TRBJ2-7; D call uncertain. Germline V gene lookup returns CDR1 LNHDA and CDR2 SQIVND (reference sequence). Trimming shortened V by 3 bases and J by 7 bases, and 19 bases separated the two germline ends. This CDR3 contains 15 residues. CDR3 in DNA: TGTGCCAGTAGTATGGCGGATGTAGCCCTGGATGAGCAGTACTTC. Translated, it gives CASSMADVALDEQYF.

This chain links TRBV7-9 with TRBJ2-3; TRBD2 matches 10 bases. Per the germline V gene, CDR1 is SEHNR and CDR2 is FQNEAQ (reference sequence). V gave up 5 bases and J gave up 6 bases; unmatched junction bases: 11. This CDR3 spans 16 amino acids. CDR3 nucleotides: TGTGCCAGCAGCCCTCAGAGCGGGAGGGGTTCGGATACGCAGTATTTT. Its translation is CASSPQSGRGSDTQYF.

This clonotype was counted many times. The V gene is TRBV2, the J gene TRBJ2-1; the match to TRBD2 covers 14 bases. The CDR3 runs 16 residues. Per the germline V gene, CDR1 is SNHLY and CDR2 is FYNNEI. V lost 6 bases and J lost 9; bases outside the gene matches: 10. CDR3 DNA: TGTGCCAGCAGCTACTGGACTAGCGGGAGGTATAGTGAGCAGTTCTTC. Amino acids: CASSYWTSGRYSEQFF.

The chain recombines TRBV27 with TRBJ2-7; D is uncertain. V lost 2 bases and J 4 bases, leaving 15 bases between the germline ends. The CDR3 consists of 15 residues. The germline V gene encodes CDR1 MNHEY and CDR2 SMNVEV (reference sequence). CDR3 region: CASSLGLGARYEQYF. CDR3 DNA: TGTGCCAGCAGTTTAGGCTTAGGAGCCCGATACGAGCAGTACTTC.

The chain combines TRBV5-5 with TRBJ2-3; 8 bases map to TRBD1. Germline CDR1 SGHKS, CDR2 YYEKEE (reference sequence). V was pared by 4 bases and J by 5 bases, with 9 bases of the junction left unmatched. The CDR3 has 15 amino acids. Here the CDR3 reads CASSPAGTGGDTQYF. In DNA form, the CDR3 reads TGTGCCAGCAGCCCGGCCGGGACAGGAGGAGATACGCAGTATTTT. The variable domain in full, completed from reference TRBV5-5 and TRBJ2-3, reads DAGVTQSPTHLIKTRGQQVTLRCSPISGHKSVSWYQQVLGQGPQFIFQYYEKEERGRGNFPDRFSARQFPNYSSELNVNALLLGDSALYLCASSPAGTGGDTQYFGPGTRLTVL.

This clonotype was seen many times. J is TRBJ2-1 and V is TRBV30, with TRBD2 matching 8 bases. The CDR3 sequence is 14 residues long. Germline CDR1 is GTSNPN and CDR2 is SVGIG (reference sequence). V was pared by 3 bases and J by 8 bases, with 9 bases of the junction left unmatched. In DNA, the CDR3 is TGTGCCTGGAGCCCCAGGCGGGAGGTTTATGAGCAGTTCTTC. It codes for CAWSPRREVYEQFF.

This clonotype showed up many times. This chain links TRBV12-3 or TRBV12-4 with TRBJ1-5; weak D call: TRBD1 (5 bases). V was shortened by 5 bases and J by 0 bases, with 17 bases between the two germline ends. CDR3 size: 17 residues. In nucleotides, the CDR3 is TGTGCCAGCAGTCCCTCCCGCGGGGGGATTAGCAATCAGCCCCAGCATTTT. Its translation: CASSPSRGGISNQPQHF.